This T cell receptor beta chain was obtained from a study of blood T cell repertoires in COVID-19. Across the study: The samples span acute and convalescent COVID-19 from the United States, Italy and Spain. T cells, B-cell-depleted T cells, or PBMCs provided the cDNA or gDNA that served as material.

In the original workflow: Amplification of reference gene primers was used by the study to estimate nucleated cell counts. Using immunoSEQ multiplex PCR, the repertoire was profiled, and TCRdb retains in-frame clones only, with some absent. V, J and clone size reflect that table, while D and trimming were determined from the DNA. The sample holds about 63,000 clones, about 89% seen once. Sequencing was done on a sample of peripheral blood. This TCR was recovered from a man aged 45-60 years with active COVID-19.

The CDR3 DNA follows: TGTGCCAGCTCCCATGGACTAGCGGGAGCGAGGTCCTACAATGAGCAGTTCTTC. It specifies CASSHGLAGARSYNEQFF. This rearrangement joins TRBV18 to TRBJ2-1, with 13 nucleotides matching TRBD2. V dropped 6 bases and J dropped 1; count of bases not matched to a gene: 9. Looked up from germline, CDR1 is KGHSH and CDR2 is LQKENI. CDR3 length: 18 amino acids.